This T cell receptor (beta chain) was captured by sequencing in a study of T-cell reconstitution after alpha-beta-depleted transplantation in children. The table lists this clonotype with a few counts. Its specificity is not known. During its preparation, the TCRbeta library received unique molecular identifiers. TCRdb itself ran the PCR reads through MiXCR, one entry per CDR3 protein. Altogether hundreds of thousands of distinct CDR3 sequences are present, 13% being singletons, with the ten largest covering 2.2%. Study-wide results and caveats: Where alpha-beta T cells came from about two months after transplant was reportedly several hundred expanded graft clones. When one year had passed after transplant, most T-cell counts and diversity came from newly produced T cells. Surviving recipient T cells and intrathymic progenitors accounted for some patients' high TCRbeta diversity at day 60.

The length of the CDR3 is 19 residues. The junction had 15 bases not matched to a gene; V was cut back by 0 bases and J by 7 bases. From germline, CDR1 is LGHNA and CDR2 YSLEER. Sequenced material: PBMCs, mostly from graft donor cells, taken 360 days after TCRalphabeta/CD19-depleted stem cell transplant. The TCR sequence derives from a male patient between 5 and 17 years old who had a stem cell transplant for acute myeloid leukemia, so the T cells may come from the graft donor. The genes are TRBV4-3 and TRBJ2-2, with 9 bases matching TRBD2. This CDR3 is CASSQDRGRAGKHVGELFF. CDR3 in DNA: TGCGCCAGCAGCCAAGATCGCGGGAGGGCCGGAAAACATGTCGGGGAGCTGTTTTTT.